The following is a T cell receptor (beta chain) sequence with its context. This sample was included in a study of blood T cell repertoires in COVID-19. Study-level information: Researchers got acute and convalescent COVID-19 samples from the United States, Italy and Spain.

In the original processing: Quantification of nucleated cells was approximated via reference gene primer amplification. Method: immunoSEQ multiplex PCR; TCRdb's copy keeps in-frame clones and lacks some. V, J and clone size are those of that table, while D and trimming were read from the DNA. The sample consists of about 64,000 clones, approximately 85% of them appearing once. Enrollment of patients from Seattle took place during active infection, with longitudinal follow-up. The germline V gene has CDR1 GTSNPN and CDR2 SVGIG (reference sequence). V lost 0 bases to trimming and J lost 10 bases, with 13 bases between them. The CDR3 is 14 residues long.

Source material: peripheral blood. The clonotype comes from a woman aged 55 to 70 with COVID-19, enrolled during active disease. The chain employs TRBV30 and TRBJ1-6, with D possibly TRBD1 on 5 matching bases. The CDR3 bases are TGTGCCTGGAGTGTACCGCAGGGAGGGTCACCCCTCCACTTT. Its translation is CAWSVPQGGSPLHF.